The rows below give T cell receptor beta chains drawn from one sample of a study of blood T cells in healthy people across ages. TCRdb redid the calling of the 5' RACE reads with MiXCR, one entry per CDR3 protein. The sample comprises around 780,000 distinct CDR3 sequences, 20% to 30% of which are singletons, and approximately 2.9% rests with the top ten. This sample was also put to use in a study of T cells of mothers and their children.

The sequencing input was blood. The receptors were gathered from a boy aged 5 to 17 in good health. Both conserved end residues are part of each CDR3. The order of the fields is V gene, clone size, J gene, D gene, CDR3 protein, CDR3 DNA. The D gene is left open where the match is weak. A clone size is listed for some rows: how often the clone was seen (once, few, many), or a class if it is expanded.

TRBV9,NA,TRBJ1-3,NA,CASSVATTGNTIYF,TGTGCCAGCAGCGTAGCTACAACCGGAAACACCATATATTTT
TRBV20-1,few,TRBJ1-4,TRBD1,CSATDRGWDEKLFF,TGCAGTGCTACGGACAGGGGTTGGGATGAAAAACTGTTTTTT
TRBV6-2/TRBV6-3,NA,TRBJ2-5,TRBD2,CASGYGGIAGGQETQYF,TGTGCCAGCGGTTACGGGGGGATAGCGGGGGGACAAGAGACCCAGTACTTC
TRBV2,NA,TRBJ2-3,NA,CASSESGYTQYF,TGTGCCAGCAGTGAATCAGGATATACGCAGTATTTT
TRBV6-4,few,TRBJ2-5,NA,CASSEGAQYF,TGTGCCAGCAGTGAGGGGGCCCAGTACTTC
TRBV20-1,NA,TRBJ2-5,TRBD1,CSARTGGETQYF,TGCAGTGCTAGGACAGGGGGAGAGACCCAGTACTTC
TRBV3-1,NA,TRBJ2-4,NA,CASSQVTGIAKNIQYF,TGTGCCAGCAGCCAAGTTACCGGCATAGCCAAAAACATTCAGTACTTC
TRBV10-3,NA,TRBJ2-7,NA,CAISEGLYEQYF,TGTGCCATCAGTGAGGGACTCTACGAGCAGTACTTC
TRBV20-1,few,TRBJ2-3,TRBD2,CSGRASGGAKLDTQYF,TGCAGTGGAAGGGCTAGCGGGGGGGCGAAGTTGGATACGCAGTATTTT
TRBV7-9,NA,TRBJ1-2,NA,CASSPGTANNYGYTF,TGTGCCAGCAGCCCGGGGACGGCCAATAACTATGGCTACACCTTC
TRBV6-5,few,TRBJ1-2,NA,CASSYSVRAYGYTF,TGTGCCAGCAGTTACTCGGTCAGGGCGTATGGCTACACCTTC
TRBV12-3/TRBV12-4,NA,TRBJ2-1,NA,CASSFQGGPYNEQFF,TGTGCCAGCAGTTTCCAGGGGGGACCCTACAATGAGCAGTTCTTC
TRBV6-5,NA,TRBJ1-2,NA,CASSFATAYGYTF,TGTGCCAGCAGTTTCGCGACAGCCTATGGCTACACCTTC
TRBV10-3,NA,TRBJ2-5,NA,CAISEYWGQETQYF,TGTGCCATCAGTGAGTACTGGGGCCAAGAGACCCAGTACTTC
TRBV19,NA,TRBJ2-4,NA,CASSRGGSGNQYF,TGTGCCAGTAGTCGGGGCGGGTCAGGGAATCAGTACTTC
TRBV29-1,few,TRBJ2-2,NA,CSVEVQGGNTGELFF,TGCAGCGTTGAGGTGCAGGGAGGGAACACCGGGGAGCTGTTTTTT
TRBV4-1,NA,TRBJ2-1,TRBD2,CASSQKGWSGGASYVQFF,TGCGCCAGCAGCCAAAAGGGGTGGAGCGGGGGGGCCTCCTATGTGCAGTTCTTC
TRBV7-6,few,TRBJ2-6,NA,CASSPRDPRFYGANVLTF,TGTGCCAGCAGTCCCCGGGACCCCCGGTTTTACGGGGCCAACGTCCTGACTTTC
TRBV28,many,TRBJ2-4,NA,CASSGHGAKAKNIQYF,TGTGCCAGCAGTGGCCACGGAGCGAAAGCCAAAAACATTCAGTACTTC
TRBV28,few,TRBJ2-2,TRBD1,CASTPAGTGSAGELFF,TGTGCCAGCACCCCGGCGGGGACAGGGTCGGCCGGGGAGCTGTTTTTT
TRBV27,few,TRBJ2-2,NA,CASSSTATGELFF,TGTGCCAGCAGTTCGACGGCCACCGGGGAGCTGTTTTTT
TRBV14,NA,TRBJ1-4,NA,CASSQSTGREKLFF,TGTGCCAGCAGCCAATCAACAGGGCGTGAAAAACTGTTTTTT
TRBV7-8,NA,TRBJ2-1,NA,CASGNRDFGEQFF,TGTGCCAGCGGTAACCGGGACTTCGGTGAGCAGTTCTTC
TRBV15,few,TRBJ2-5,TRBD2,CATSRDKAGGPKTQYF,TGTGCCACCAGCAGAGATAAGGCGGGGGGGCCTAAGACCCAGTACTTC
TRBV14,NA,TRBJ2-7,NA,CASSPLQAPSYEQYF,TGTGCCAGCAGCCCCCTACAGGCTCCCTCCTACGAGCAGTACTTC
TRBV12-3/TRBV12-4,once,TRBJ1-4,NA,CASSFLRLGHNEKLFF,TGTGCCAGCAGTTTCCTACGGCTTGGGCATAATGAAAAACTGTTTTTT
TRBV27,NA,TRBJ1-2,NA,CASSFAALNYGYTF,TGTGCCAGCAGTTTCGCAGCCTTAAACTATGGCTACACCTTC
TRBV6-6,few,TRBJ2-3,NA,CASNSPGYSVDTQYF,TGTGCCAGCAATTCCCCTGGGTATTCGGTAGATACGCAGTATTTT
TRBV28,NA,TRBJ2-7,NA,CASGFTGIPYEQYF,TGTGCCAGCGGTTTTACCGGGATCCCCTACGAGCAGTACTTC
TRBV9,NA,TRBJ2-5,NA,CASSGAQETQYF,TGTGCCAGCAGCGGAGCCCAAGAGACCCAGTACTTC
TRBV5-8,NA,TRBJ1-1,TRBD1,CASSLGWDRNTEAFF,TGTGCCAGCAGCTTGGGGTGGGACAGGAACACTGAAGCTTTCTTT
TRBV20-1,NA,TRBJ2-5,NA,CSARLGGGRQETQYF,TGCAGTGCCAGGTTGGGCGGGGGCCGCCAAGAGACCCAGTACTTC
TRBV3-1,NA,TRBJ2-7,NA,CASSAADEQYF,TGTGCCAGCAGCGCGGCGGACGAGCAGTACTTC
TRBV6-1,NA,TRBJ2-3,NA,CASSEAGGRDTQYF,TGTGCCAGCAGTGAAGCGGGGGGGCGGGATACGCAGTATTTT
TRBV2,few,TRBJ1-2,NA,CASSEALNNKRGYTF,TGTGCCAGCAGTGAAGCGCTAAACAACAAAAGGGGCTACACCTTC
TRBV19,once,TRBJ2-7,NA,CASSIGAGGQIYEQYF,TGTGCCAGTAGTATCGGAGCAGGCGGTCAGATCTACGAGCAGTACTTC
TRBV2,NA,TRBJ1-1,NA,CASSVSGVAFF,TGTGCCAGCAGTGTCAGCGGGGTAGCTTTCTTT
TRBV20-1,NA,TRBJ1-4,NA,CSAREPGSHEKLFF,TGCAGTGCTAGAGAGCCGGGGTCCCATGAAAAACTGTTTTTT
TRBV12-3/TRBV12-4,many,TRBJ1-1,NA,CASSFKRRNTEAFF,TGTGCCAGCAGTTTTAAACGCCGGAACACTGAAGCTTTCTTT
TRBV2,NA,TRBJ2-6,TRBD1,CASSRRDRGRSGANVLTF,TGTGCCAGCAGTCGGCGGGACAGGGGGCGGTCTGGGGCCAACGTCCTGACTTTC
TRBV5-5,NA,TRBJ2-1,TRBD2,CASSLAGLAGKNEQFF,TGTGCCAGCAGCTTGGCGGGACTAGCGGGGAAGAATGAGCAGTTCTTC
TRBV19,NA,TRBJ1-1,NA,CASSPLGHRNTEAFF,TGTGCCAGTAGTCCCCTGGGACACCGAAACACTGAAGCTTTCTTT
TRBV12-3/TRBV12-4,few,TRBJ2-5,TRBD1,CASSNTGQEETQYF,TGTGCCAGCAGTAACACGGGACAGGAAGAGACCCAGTACTTC
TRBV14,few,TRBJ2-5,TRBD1,CASSQETGQGPQETQYF,TGTGCCAGCAGCCAAGAGACGGGACAGGGGCCTCAAGAGACCCAGTACTTC
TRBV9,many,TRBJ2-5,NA,CASSVAGQETQYF,TGTGCCAGCAGCGTAGCGGGACAAGAGACCCAGTACTTC
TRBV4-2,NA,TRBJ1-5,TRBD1,CASSQDWGGGQAYQPQHF,TGTGCCAGCAGCCAAGATTGGGGCGGGGGACAGGCCTATCAGCCCCAGCATTTT
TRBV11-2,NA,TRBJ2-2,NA,CASSLVALNTGELFF,TGTGCCAGCAGCTTAGTAGCGTTGAACACCGGGGAGCTGTTTTTT
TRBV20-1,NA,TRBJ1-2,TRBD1,CSARGQGEDGYTF,TGCAGTGCTCGGGGACAGGGGGAGGATGGCTACACCTTC
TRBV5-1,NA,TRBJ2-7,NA,CASSSDPGRSYEQYF,TGCGCCAGCAGCTCCGATCCGGGCCGCTCCTACGAGCAGTACTTC
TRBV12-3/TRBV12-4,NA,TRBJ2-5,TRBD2,CASRFGGGETQYF,TGTGCCAGCAGGTTTGGGGGGGGAGAGACCCAGTACTTC
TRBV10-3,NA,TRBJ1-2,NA,CAISERSAGLYGYTF,TGTGCCATCAGTGAGAGGTCGGCAGGGCTCTATGGCTACACCTTC